The sequence of this T cell receptor (beta chain) was determined in a study of CD8 T cells in ankylosing spondylitis. Broader study findings: A motif in TCR beta, a set of fewer than ten highly homologous variants, appeared characteristic of ankylosing spondylitis blood.

In TCRdb, the 5' RACE reads were re-called with MiXCR into one record per CDR3 protein. The sample holds fewer than 500,000 distinct CDR3 sequences, 20% to 30% seen once. Trimming pared 8 bases from V and 2 bases from J, leaving 13 bases between. The CDR3 consists of 14 residues. This clonotype was seen at least ten times. Its antigen is currently unknown. The rearrangement links TRBV12-3 or TRBV12-4 to TRBJ2-1; D is unresolved. Sequencing used blood, either unsorted or a sorted T cell fraction (not recorded which). The receptor's source is a male donor with ankylosing spondylitis. The CDR3 DNA sequence: TGTGCCAGCCGTATTTCCAATACCTACAATGAGCAGTTCTTC. It encodes CASRISNTYNEQFF.